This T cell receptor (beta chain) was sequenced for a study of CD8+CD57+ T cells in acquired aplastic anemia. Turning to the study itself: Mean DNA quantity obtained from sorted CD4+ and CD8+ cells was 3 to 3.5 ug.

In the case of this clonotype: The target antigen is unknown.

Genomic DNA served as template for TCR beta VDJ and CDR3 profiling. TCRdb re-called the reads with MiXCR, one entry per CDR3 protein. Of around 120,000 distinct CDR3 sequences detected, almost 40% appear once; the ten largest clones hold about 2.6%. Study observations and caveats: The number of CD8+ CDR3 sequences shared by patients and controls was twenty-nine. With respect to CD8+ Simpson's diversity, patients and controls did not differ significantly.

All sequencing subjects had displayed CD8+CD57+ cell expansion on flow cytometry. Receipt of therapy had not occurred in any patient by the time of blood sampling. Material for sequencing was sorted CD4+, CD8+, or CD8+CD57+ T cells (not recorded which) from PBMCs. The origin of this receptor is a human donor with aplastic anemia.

CDR3 residues: CASSLSRTNQFF. The CDR3 DNA reads TGTGCCAGCAGCTTATCTAGGACGAATCAGTTCTTC. The chain links TRBV7-6 to TRBJ2-1; D unclear. The CDR3 is 12 residues long. The germline V and J ends were trimmed by 2 bases and 13 bases, with 12 bases remaining between them. Germline values: CDR1 SGHVS, CDR2 FNYEAQ. Complete variable domain (other parts from reference TRBV7-6 and TRBJ2-1): GAGVSQSPRYKVTKRGQDVALRCDPISGHVSLYWYRQALGQGPEFLTYFNYEAQQDKSGLPNDRFSAERPEGSISTLTIQRTEQRDSAMYRCASSLSRTNQFFGPGTRLTVL.